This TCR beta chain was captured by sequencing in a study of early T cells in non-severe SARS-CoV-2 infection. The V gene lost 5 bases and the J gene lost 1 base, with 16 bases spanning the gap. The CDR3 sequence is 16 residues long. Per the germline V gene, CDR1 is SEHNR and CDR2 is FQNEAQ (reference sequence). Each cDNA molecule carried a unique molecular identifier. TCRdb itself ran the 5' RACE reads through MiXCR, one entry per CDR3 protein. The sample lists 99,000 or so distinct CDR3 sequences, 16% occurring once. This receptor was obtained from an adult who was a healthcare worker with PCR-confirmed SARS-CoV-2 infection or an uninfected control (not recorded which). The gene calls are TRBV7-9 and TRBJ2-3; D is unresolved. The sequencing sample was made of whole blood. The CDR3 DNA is TGTGCCAGCAGCGTACGTCCTGGGATGGGCACAGATACGCAGTATTTT. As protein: CASSVRPGMGTDTQYF.